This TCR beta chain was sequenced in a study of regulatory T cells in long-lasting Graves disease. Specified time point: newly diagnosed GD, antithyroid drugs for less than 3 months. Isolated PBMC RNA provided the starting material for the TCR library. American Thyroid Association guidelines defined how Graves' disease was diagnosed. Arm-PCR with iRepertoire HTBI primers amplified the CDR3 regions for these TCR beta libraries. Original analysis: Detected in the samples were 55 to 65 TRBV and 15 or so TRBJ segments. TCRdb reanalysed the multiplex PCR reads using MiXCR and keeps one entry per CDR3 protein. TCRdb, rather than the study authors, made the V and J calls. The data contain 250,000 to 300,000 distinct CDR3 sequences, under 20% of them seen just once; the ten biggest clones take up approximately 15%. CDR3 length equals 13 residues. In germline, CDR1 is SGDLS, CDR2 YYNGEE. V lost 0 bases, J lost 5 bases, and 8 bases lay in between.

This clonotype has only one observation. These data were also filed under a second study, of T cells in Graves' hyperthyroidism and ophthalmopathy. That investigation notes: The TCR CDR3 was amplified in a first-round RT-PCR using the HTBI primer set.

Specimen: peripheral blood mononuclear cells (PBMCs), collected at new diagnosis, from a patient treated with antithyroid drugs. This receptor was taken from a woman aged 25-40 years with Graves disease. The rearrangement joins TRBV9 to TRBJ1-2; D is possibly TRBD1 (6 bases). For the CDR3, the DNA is TGTGCCAGCAGCGTAGCAGGGGCGTATGGCTACACCTTC. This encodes CASSVAGAYGYTF. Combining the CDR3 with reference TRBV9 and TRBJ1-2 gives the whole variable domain DSGVTQTPKHLITATGQRVTLRCSPRSGDLSVYWYQQSLDQGLQFLIQYYNGEERAKGNILERFSAQQFPDLHSELNLSSLELGDSALYFCASSVAGAYGYTFGSGTRLTVV.